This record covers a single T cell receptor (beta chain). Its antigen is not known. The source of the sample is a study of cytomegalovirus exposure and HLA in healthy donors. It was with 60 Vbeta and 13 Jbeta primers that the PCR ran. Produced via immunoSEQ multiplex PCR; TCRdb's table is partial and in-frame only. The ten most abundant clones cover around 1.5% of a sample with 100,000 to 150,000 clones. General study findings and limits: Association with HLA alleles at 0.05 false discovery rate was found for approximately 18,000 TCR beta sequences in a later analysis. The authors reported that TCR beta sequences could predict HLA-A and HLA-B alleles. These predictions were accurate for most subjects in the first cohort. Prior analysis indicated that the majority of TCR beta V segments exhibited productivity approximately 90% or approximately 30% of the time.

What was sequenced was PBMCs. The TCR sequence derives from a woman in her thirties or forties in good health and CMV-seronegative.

CDR3 sequence reads: CASSVGQGTYEQYF. CDR3 nucleotide sequence: TGTGCCAGCAGCGTAGGACAGGGTACGTACGAGCAGTACTTC. V and J are TRBV9 and TRBJ2-7, with TRBD1 identical over 7 bases. Germline V gene sequence: CDR1 SGDLS, CDR2 YYNGEE. This CDR3 comprises 14 residues. Trimming cost V 0 bases and J 4 bases; bases outside gene matches: 4.